A selection of T cell receptor beta chains follows, all from one sample in a study of blood T cell repertoires in COVID-19. Clones were read by immunoSEQ multiplex PCR, and TCRdb kept only the in-frame ones, dropping some. Counted here are about 310,000 clones, around 91% occurring once; the ten biggest clones make up about 9.5%. Sequencing was carried out using PBMCs or T cells enriched from blood (not recorded which). The origin of the receptors is a woman between 40 and 50 years old who had recovered from COVID-19. The conserved cysteine and the conserved F or W are not part of the CDR3 here. Each record gives: CDR3 protein, J gene, V gene.

AISDPTGGGQPQH | TRBJ1-5 | TRBV10-3
ASSFPGTGNTIY | TRBJ1-3 | TRBV7-9
ASSQGTSYEQY | TRBJ2-7 | TRBV4-1
ASSEGLAESETQY | TRBJ2-5 | TRBV2
ASSPDSGTGRSKT | TRBJ1-2 | TRBV11-2
ASSLDSGLPPGANVLT | TRBJ2-6 | TRBV11-3
ASSLMGANNEQF | TRBJ2-1 | TRBV7-3
ASSGQGGTEAF | TRBJ1-1 | TRBV11-3
ASSIGEKLF | TRBJ1-4 | TRBV19
ASSQVERGPPEQY | TRBJ2-7 | TRBV7-2
AWDSGTGIYEQY | TRBJ2-7 | TRBV30
ASSLTNTYYGYT | TRBJ1-2 | TRBV7-9
ASSLQGAEYTDTQY | TRBJ2-3 | TRBV5-1
ASSEGGAGYPFENSPLH | TRBJ1-6 | TRBV7-9
ASSLRLANEQF | TRBJ2-1 | TRBV12-3/TRBV12-4
ATSAWGGDNEQF | TRBJ2-1 | TRBV24-1
ASSQDRGTEAF | TRBJ1-1 | TRBV4-3
ASSLEAGEPSETQY | TRBJ2-5 | TRBV5-4
ASSHDRGPYTEAF | TRBJ1-1 | TRBV27
ASSLAGTAAF | TRBJ1-1 | TRBV7-2
ASSVGIGTSGGLLSTDTQY | TRBJ2-3 | TRBV9
ASSPTTTGAYEQY | TRBJ2-7 | TRBV3-1/TRBV3-2
ASSSRIMNTEAF | TRBJ1-1 | TRBV7-9
ASSLGQGAVYGYT | TRBJ1-2 | TRBV7-9
ASSLDLGSPF | TRBJ2-1 | TRBV2
ASSHGPGDNGDTQY | TRBJ2-3 | TRBV7-3
ASSRAPGQGSYEQY | TRBJ2-7 | TRBV11-1
ASSQEATGGTEAF | TRBJ1-1 | TRBV4-3
ASSQEIRGEGTEAF | TRBJ1-1 | TRBV4-2
ASSPRGGGLDTQY | TRBJ2-3 | TRBV10-1
ASIPLRDRGLNEQF | TRBJ2-1 | TRBV27
ASSRRGAAF | TRBJ1-1 | TRBV12-3/TRBV12-4
ASSLTGAETQY | TRBJ2-5 | TRBV5-6
ASSPGLAGGRGEQY | TRBJ2-7 | TRBV19
ASSYVKLSSRDRYSNQPQH | TRBJ1-5 | TRBV28
ASSPIRDNEQF | TRBJ2-1 | TRBV7-3
ASSSRTSGLAKNIQY | TRBJ2-4 | TRBV27